What follows describes a single T cell receptor (beta chain). In the study's own analysis: The authors estimated nucleated cell counts from reference gene primer amplification. Produced via immunoSEQ multiplex PCR; TCRdb's table is partial and in-frame only. V and J calls and clone size follow that table, whereas D and trimming were derived from the DNA. The repertoire holds 25,000 or so clones, with 88% as singletons. This specimen comes from a study of blood T cell repertoires in COVID-19. Study-level information: Acute-phase and convalescent COVID-19 samples originated in the United States, Italy and Spain. PBMCs, B-cell-depleted T cells, or T cells provided the cDNA or gDNA that made up the material.

The specimen sequenced was peripheral blood. The receptor's source is an older man in a cohort sampled during active COVID-19.

As DNA, the CDR3 is TGTGCCAGCAGTTTATCGGCTAGCGGGATCGAGACCCAGTACTTC. Encoded protein: CASSLSASGIETQYF. This chain joins TRBV28 and TRBJ2-5; 9 positions agree with TRBD2. The germline CDR1 and CDR2 sequences are MDHEN and SYDVKM. V lost 1 base to trimming and J lost 5 bases; unmatched junction nucleotides: 5. This CDR3 region has 15 residues.